This entry describes one T cell receptor (beta chain). The antigen remains undetermined. The listed genes are named as in mouse. The observed sequence ends 1 residue before the CDR3 terminus, with the missing tail filled in from the germline J gene. The sample originates from a study of tissue T cells after allogeneic stem cell transplantation. Clones were read by immunoSEQ multiplex PCR, and TCRdb kept only the in-frame ones, dropping some. Here the sample spans around 5,900 clones, around 50% being singletons. The CDR3 length is 13 residues. CDR1 and CDR2 from the germline V gene are KGHTA and FQNQQP. Time point here: mouse harvest day 7 after allogeneic transplant. Each mouse received 10^7 T-cell-depleted marrow cells plus 10^6 splenic CD5+ T cells by tail vein. This mouse GVHD model was MHC-mismatched B6 to BALB/c, profiled day 7 or 14. The study, taken as a whole, reports: In patients and mice, blood and spleen missed much of tissue repertoire.

The sequencing input was gut tissue. V usage is TRBV23 and J usage is TRBJ1-2. This receptor was obtained from a female BALB/c mouse given C57BL/6 T cells with graft-versus-host disease after an allogeneic hematopoietic cell transplant. The CDR3 protein is CSSSRNSNSDYTF. The CDR3 DNA, read in part, is TGCTCCAGCAGTCGGAATTCAAACTCCGACTACACC.